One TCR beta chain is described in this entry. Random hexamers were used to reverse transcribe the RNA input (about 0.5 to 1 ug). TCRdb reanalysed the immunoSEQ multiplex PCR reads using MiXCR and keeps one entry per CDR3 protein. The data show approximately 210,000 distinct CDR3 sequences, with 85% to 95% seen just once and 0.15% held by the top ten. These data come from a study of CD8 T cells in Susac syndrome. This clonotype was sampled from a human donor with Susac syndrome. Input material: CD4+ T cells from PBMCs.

CDR3 in DNA: TGTGCCAGCAGTTCGTTGGTTCAGGAAGAGACCCAGTACTTC. Its translation is CASSSLVQEETQYF. This chain links TRBV12-3 or TRBV12-4 with TRBJ2-5; D uncertain. The V gene lost 4 bases and the J gene lost 3 bases, with 12 bases spanning the gap. The CDR3 has 14 residues.